What follows is one TCR beta chain and its context. Its antigen remains unknown. The sample originates from a study of cytomegalovirus exposure and HLA in healthy donors. Study-wide points: What TCR beta sequences reportedly achieved was accurate prediction of HLA-A and HLA-B alleles in most subjects. What was likely a sequencing artifact was a cluster of highly shared sequence variants.

60 Vbeta and 13 Jbeta primers were used in PCR. Only in-frame clones appear in the TCRdb table, and some are missing; sequencing was by immunoSEQ multiplex PCR. Of around 190,000 clones listed, around 79% are singletons. The TCR was taken from a woman in her 50s in good health and CMV-seronegative. The sample taken for sequencing was PBMCs.

The CDR3 here is CASSLSARGGSGELFF. For the CDR3, the DNA is TGTGCCAGCAGTTTATCGGCCAGGGGCGGGTCCGGGGAGCTGTTTTTT. The chain uses TRBV27 and TRBJ2-2; maybe TRBD1 (6 bases). CDR1 is MNHEY and CDR2 is SMNVEV in the germline V gene (reference sequence). The CDR3 has 16 amino acids. V was pared by 0 bases and J by 6 bases, with 14 bases between.